These 29 T cell receptor beta chains share one sample of origin, sequenced in a study of blood T cells in healthy people across ages. Combining a sample-barcoded 5' primer with a J-beta primer mix, a second PCR ran for roughly 6 to 12 cycles. TCRdb reanalysed the 5' RACE reads using MiXCR and keeps one entry per CDR3 protein. The sample yields about 570,000 distinct CDR3 sequences, 25% to 30% seen once. The sequenced sample consisted of blood. These receptors all stem from a woman between 70 and 85 years old in good health.

This clonotype has more than one count but fewer than ten. The V gene is TRBV7-3, the J gene TRBJ2-1; D is possibly TRBD1 or TRBD2 (6 bases each). V was clipped by 5 bases and J by 0 bases, with 11 bases between them. This CDR3 has 15 residues. The V gene's germline CDR1 is SGHTA and CDR2 FQGTGA. The CDR3 loop reads CASSPGGLSYNEQFF. DNA of the CDR3: TGTGCCAGCAGCCCCGGGGGCCTCTCCTACAATGAGCAGTTCTTC.

In this sample, this clonotype turned up a few times. The J gene is TRBJ1-2, the V gene TRBV20-1; D remains ambiguous. V shed 6 bases and J shed 6 bases, with 23 bases lying between them. This CDR3 has 15 amino acids. The germline CDR1 and CDR2 sequences are DFQATT and SNEGSKA (reference sequence). CDR3 sequence reads: CSAPPFGPGGNGYTF. DNA of the CDR3: TGCAGTGCGCCCCCATTTGGGCCCGGCGGGAATGGCTACACCTTC.

V gene TRBV9 combines with J gene TRBJ2-5; TRBD1 agrees at 7 bases. The germline gives CDR1 SGDLS, CDR2 YYNGEE. This CDR3 is built from 15 residues. J lost 3 bases, V lost 2 bases, and 7 bases had no gene match. DNA of the CDR3: TGTGCCAGCAGCGTGTTAGAGGGGGCCAAAGAGACCCAGTACTTC. It specifies CASSVLEGAKETQYF.

The sample holds a few counts of this clonotype. The J gene is TRBJ2-5, the V gene TRBV14; 7 nucleotides line up with TRBD1. With 3 bases clipped from V and 3 bases from J, the junction kept 10 bases outside the gene matches. The CDR3 has 16 amino acids. Looked up from germline, CDR1 is SGHDN and CDR2 is FVKESK. This CDR3 is CASSQMRGQSKETQYF. The DNA of the CDR3 is TGTGCCAGCAGCCAGATGAGGGGACAGTCAAAAGAGACCCAGTACTTC.

The chain joins TRBV20-1 to TRBJ2-5, with TRBD2 identical over 16 bases. The germline V gene encodes CDR1 DFQATT and CDR2 SNEGSKA (reference sequence). V dropped 2 bases and J dropped 2; count of bases not matched to a gene: 5. This CDR3 has 17 amino acids. The CDR3 bases are TGCAGTGCTAGACGTGGGACTAGCGGGGGGGCTCAAGAGACCCAGTACTTC. Encoded protein: CSARRGTSGGAQETQYF.

The V call is TRBV4-3, the J call TRBJ2-5, with TRBD2 as a possible D gene (6 bases). TRBJ2-7 matches the DNA end more closely, so the J call is doubtful. This CDR3 comprises 15 residues. Germline V lookup: CDR1 LGHNA, CDR2 YSLEER. Here the CDR3 DNA reads TGCGCCAGCAGCCAAGAAAAGGACTATACCTACGAGCAGTACTTC. It specifies CASSQEKDYTYEQYF.

In this sample, this clonotype turned up a few times. The chain combines TRBV15 with TRBJ2-4; no definite D call. Trimming took 6 bases from V and 0 from J, leaving 12 bases between them. The CDR3 is 15 amino acids. Germline CDR1 is LNHNV and CDR2 is YYDKDF (reference sequence). CDR3 in DNA: TGTGCCACCAGTTCCGAGACACTAGCCAAAAACATTCAGTACTTC. It yields the protein CATSSETLAKNIQYF.

This clonotype was counted a single time. The chain recombines TRBV20-1 with TRBJ2-3, with 9 bases aligning to TRBD2. The CDR3 totals 15 residues. Germline CDR1 and CDR2: DFQATT and SNEGSKA (reference sequence). J was trimmed by 5 bases and V by 6 bases; bases with no gene match: 12. CDR3 loop: CSAPDGGGAEDTQYF. Written as DNA, the CDR3 is TGCAGTGCACCCGACGGCGGGGGGGCCGAAGATACGCAGTATTTT.

The table lists this clonotype with a few counts. The junction does not match germline at one end; this may be a read error. The chain recombines TRBV20-1 with TRBJ2-5; the D gene could be TRBD1 or TRBD2 (6 bases each). The J call may be incorrect, as the DNA end agrees better with TRBJ2-1. Germline CDR1 DFQATT, CDR2 SNEGSKA (reference sequence). This CDR3 has 14 residues. CDR3 coding DNA: TGCAGTACCAAAAGGGGGGCCTCCAACAATGAGCAGTTCTTC. It yields the protein CSTKRGASNNEQFF.

In regard to this clonotype: Just one base apart from a much larger clone, this may be a read error. The chain is built from TRBV29-1 and TRBJ1-2; D call uncertain. The CDR3 is 9 amino acids. Germline CDR1 reads SQVTM; CDR2 reads ANQGSEA. V was clipped by 0 bases and J by 8 bases, with 1 base between them. CDR3 DNA sequence: TGCAGCGTTGAAGAGGGCTACACCTTC. It encodes CSVEEGYTF.

The sample holds a few counts of this clonotype. The CDR3 reads CASLRGTSYNEQFF. CDR3 sequence (DNA): TGTGCCAGCCTGCGGGGGACCTCCTACAATGAGCAGTTCTTC. The gene calls are TRBV2 and TRBJ2-1, with 7 bases identical to TRBD2. The CDR3 loop spans 14 amino acids. Trimming cost V 8 bases and J 0 bases; bases outside gene matches: 4. Per the germline V gene, CDR1 is SNHLY and CDR2 is FYNNEI. The variable domain in full, with the rest retrieved from reference TRBV2 and TRBJ2-1, is EPEVTQTPSHQVTQMGQEVILRCVPISNHLYFYWYRQILGQKVEFLVSFYNNEISEKSEIFDDQFSVERPDGSNFTLKIRSTKLEDSAMYFCASLRGTSYNEQFFGPGTRLTVL.

V and J are TRBV29-1 and TRBJ2-7, with 7 bases fitting TRBD2. The CDR3 consists of 11 residues. V lost 5 bases to trimming and J lost 7 bases; unmatched junction nucleotides: 5. The germline V gene has CDR1 SQVTM and CDR2 ANQGSEA. The CDR3 DNA is TGCAGCGTTCAGCTAGCGGAGGAGCAGTACTTC. Translation gives CSVQLAEEQYF.

This clonotype was seen ten or more times. A read error may account for a junction end that differs from germline. This rearrangement joins TRBV5-1 to TRBJ1-1; no clear D gene. This CDR3 is 14 amino acids long. From germline, CDR1 is SGHRS and CDR2 YFSETQ. CDR3 amino acids: CASSVGQLNTEAFF. As DNA, the CDR3 is TGTGCCAGCAGCGTAGGGCAGCTGAACACTGAAGCTTTCTTT. Filled out from reference TRBV5-1 and TRBJ1-1, the complete variable domain reads KAGVTQTPRYLIKTRGQQVTLSCSPISGHRSVSWYQQTPGQGLQFLFEYFSETQRNKGNFPGRFSGRQFSNSRSEMNVSTLELGDSALYLCASSVGQLNTEAFFGQGTRLTVV.

This clonotype was detected many times. This rearrangement joins TRBV18 to TRBJ2-5; D remains unclear. CDR3 length: 15 residues. CDR1 KGHSH and CDR2 LQKENI come from the germline V gene. Trimming stripped 2 bases from V and 5 bases from J, with 15 bases between. In DNA, the CDR3 is TGTGCCAGCTCACCATTGGGTGCTGCGTGGGAGACCCAGTACTTC. Residues: CASSPLGAAWETQYF.

This clonotype turned up a few times. The chain has TRBV5-1 and TRBJ2-5, with D possibly being TRBD2 (7 bases). Germline CDR1 SGHRS, CDR2 YFSETQ. The CDR3 sequence is 14 residues long. The V end lost 3 bases, the J end lost 3 bases, and 12 bases lay between the germline ends. This chain's CDR3 is CASSWGGAEETQYF. DNA for the CDR3: TGCGCCAGCAGCTGGGGGGGGGCAGAAGAGACCCAGTACTTC.

The chain links TRBV24-1 to TRBJ2-1; 11 positions match TRBD2. Near its end, the DNA agrees better with TRBJ2-5, so the J call may be wrong. The CDR3 runs 14 residues. Germline-derived CDR1 and CDR2 are KGHDR and SFDVKD. The CDR3 DNA is TGTGCCACCAGTGACCCTAGCGGGAGGGAGACCCAGTACTTC. Protein sequence: CATSDPSGRETQYF.

Remarks on this clonotype: The germline gene is not matched at one end of the junction; a read error may be the cause. The V and J genes are TRBV14 and TRBJ1-3; no clear D. Germline V gene sequence: CDR1 SGHDN, CDR2 FVKESK. CDR3 length: 13 residues. The CDR3 spells CASSQDYGDTIYF. In nucleotides, the CDR3 is TGTGCCAGCAGCCAAGATTATGGAGACACCATATATTTT.

The rearrangement links TRBV3-1 to TRBJ2-1; 7 bases align to TRBD2. The CDR3 contains 14 residues. V shed 0 bases and J 13 bases; nucleotides not matched to a gene: 9. CDR1 and CDR2 from the germline V gene are LGHDT and YNNKEL (reference sequence). CDR3 loop: CASSQDGGIPGQFF. For the CDR3, the DNA is TGTGCCAGCAGCCAAGACGGGGGGATTCCCGGACAGTTCTTC.

The V call is TRBV18, the J call TRBJ1-2, with 7 bases lining up with TRBD1. V trimming: 6 bases; J trimming: 8 bases; junction bases outside the gene matches: 9. This CDR3 has 13 amino acids. Germline V gene data show CDR1 as KGHSH and CDR2 as LQKENI. The CDR3 protein is CASSPEGAQGYTF. The CDR3 nucleotides read TGTGCCAGCTCCCCCGAGGGGGCGCAGGGCTACACCTTC.

This clonotype has only a few counts. The V gene is TRBV20-1, the J gene TRBJ2-1; 10 nucleotides line up with TRBD1. V was clipped by 4 bases and J by 3 bases; unmatched bases: 6. The CDR3 is 15 residues long. Per the germline V gene, CDR1 is DFQATT and CDR2 is SNEGSKA (reference sequence). The CDR3 DNA reads TGCAGTGCTAAGAACCGGGACAGGGGCTACAATGAGCAGTTCTTC. Amino acids: CSAKNRDRGYNEQFF.

The gene calls are TRBV5-1 and TRBJ2-5, with 11 bases aligning to TRBD2. J lost 5 bases, V lost 7 bases, and 13 bases had no gene match. Germline V gives CDR1 SGHRS, CDR2 YFSETQ. This CDR3 comprises 16 residues. The CDR3 loop reads CASGITSGGPDETQYF. Here the CDR3 DNA reads TGCGCCAGCGGCATCACTAGCGGGGGCCCGGACGAGACCCAGTACTTC.

This clonotype has more than one count but fewer than ten. A read error may produce the germline difference seen at one junction end. J is TRBJ2-3 and V is TRBV20-1; TRBD2 might be the D (6 bases). Germline V CDR1 and CDR2: DFQATT, SNEGSKA (reference sequence). This CDR3 is 13 amino acids long. In DNA form, the CDR3 reads TGTAGTGCGAAGCGGGTTAGCACAGATACGCAGTATTTT. This codes for CSAKRVSTDTQYF.

CDR3 sequence reads: CSVGIGGGELFF. The DNA for the CDR3 is TGCAGCGTGGGCATAGGCGGCGGGGAGCTGTTTTTT. The V and J genes are TRBV29-1 and TRBJ2-2; D unclear. The V end lost 6 bases, the J end lost 7 bases, and 12 bases lay between the germline ends. The CDR3 loop spans 12 amino acids. CDR1 and CDR2 (germline): SQVTM, ANQGSEA.

The V and J genes are TRBV6-5 and TRBJ1-5; weak D call: TRBD1 (5 bases). Per germline, CDR1 MNHEY and CDR2 SVGAGI. The CDR3 contains 15 residues. With 0 bases removed from V and 3 bases from J, the gap between germline ends came to 9 bases. The CDR3 is CASSYSDGANQPQHF. CDR3 coding DNA: TGTGCCAGCAGTTACTCTGACGGGGCCAATCAGCCCCAGCATTTT.

This clonotype was seen only a few times. The chain links TRBV7-2 to TRBJ2-5, with no clear D. The CDR3 sequence is 14 residues long. Germline V gives CDR1 SGHTA, CDR2 FQGNSA. The V and J ends lost 8 bases and 4 bases respectively, with 17 bases between them. In DNA form, the CDR3 reads TGTGCCAGCTCACGGAGCCACTCTAGAGAGACCCAGTACTTC. Its translation: CASSRSHSRETQYF.

The gene calls are TRBV11-3 and TRBJ2-5; a possible D gene is TRBD2 (7 bases). The CDR3 covers 16 residues. The germline V and J ends were trimmed by 5 bases and 2 bases, with 18 bases remaining between them. From germline, CDR1 is SGHNT and CDR2 YENEEA. CDR3 sequence (DNA): TGTGCCAGCAGCCCACGGAGGGGGGGAAGACAAGAGACCCAGTACTTC. Its translation is CASSPRRGGRQETQYF.

The chain has TRBV5-1 and TRBJ2-7; 8 nucleotides align to TRBD1. This CDR3 is built from 14 residues. Germline V gene lookup returns CDR1 SGHRS and CDR2 YFSETQ. With 1 base clipped from V and 7 bases from J, the junction kept 7 bases outside the gene matches. The CDR3 DNA follows: TGCGCCAGCAGCTTGCGTGCAGGGGGCGAAGAGCAGTACTTC. It specifies CASSLRAGGEEQYF.

In its sample, this clonotype was seen many times. The V gene is TRBV12-3 or TRBV12-4, the J gene TRBJ2-1, with 7 bases aligning to TRBD2. The CDR3 is made up of 15 amino acids. V gave up 0 bases and J gave up 4 bases; unmatched junction bases: 3. The CDR3 region is CASSLAGGPYNEQFF. CDR3 DNA sequence: TGTGCCAGCAGTTTAGCGGGAGGGCCGTACAATGAGCAGTTCTTC.

This clonotype was counted a few times. Since the CDR3 does not end with the conserved phenylalanine or tryptophan, this likely comes from a read error. The chain has TRBV6-2 or TRBV6-3 and TRBJ2-1, with TRBD2 matching 13 bases. Germline V gene sequence: CDR1 MNHEY, CDR2 SVGEGT. The CDR3 covers 14 residues. With 10 bases clipped from V and 6 bases from J, the junction kept 6 bases outside the gene matches. This CDR3 reads CATLTSGGPNEQFL. Written as DNA, the CDR3 is TGTGCCACTTTGACTAGCGGGGGGCCCAATGAGCAGTTCCTC.